The entry below gives a single TCR beta chain sequence along with its context. The authors' processing: Quantification of nucleated cells was approximated via reference gene primer amplification. Libraries were prepared by immunoSEQ multiplex PCR; TCRdb keeps only in-frame clonotypes and omits some of them. V and J calls and clone size come straight from that table; D and trimming were deduced from the DNA. The table lists 150,000 to 200,000 clones, more than 65% of them singletons. The data stem from a study of blood T cell repertoires in COVID-19. Study-level background: Collection of acute and convalescent COVID-19 samples took place in the United States, Italy and Spain. In each case, the material was cDNA or gDNA derived from T cells, B-cell-depleted T cells, or PBMCs.

Germline CDR1 is LNHDA and CDR2 is SQIVND (reference sequence). This CDR3 is built from 16 residues. Trimming took 6 bases from V and 2 from J; bases not matched to a gene: 12. This receptor was identified in a human donor with acute or convalescent COVID-19. The donor label of this sample is uncertain. The chain uses TRBV19 and TRBJ1-1; TRBD1 matches at 7 bases. The sequenced sample was peripheral blood. The CDR3 DNA is TGTGCCAGTAGCCCATACACCGACAGGGTTAACACTGAAGCTTTCTTT. It is translated as CASSPYTDRVNTEAFF.